The 3 T cell receptor beta chains presented below share a single source sample, sequenced in a study of T cells in Graves' hyperthyroidism and ophthalmopathy. The TCR beta CDR3 regions underwent amplification using RNA transcripts as the source. The study used the HTBI primer set for a first-round RT-PCR of the TCR CDR3. One entry per CDR3 protein results from TCRdb running MiXCR on the multiplex PCR reads. The profile covers about 620,000 distinct CDR3 sequences, with 15% to 20% appearing a single time and 3% to 4% taken by the ten largest. What was sequenced was blood. These TCRs come from a woman aged 25 to 39 with Graves' hyperthyroidism.

J is TRBJ2-7 and V is TRBV7-2, with 8 bases that match TRBD2. Germline V lookup: CDR1 SGHTA, CDR2 FQGNSA. V shed 3 bases, J shed 0 bases, and the junction held 4 bases outside the gene matches. CDR3 size: 15 residues. In DNA form, the CDR3 reads TGTGCCAGCAGCTTCCCCGGGACTAGCTCCTACGAGCAGTACTTC. Protein sequence: CASSFPGTSSYEQYF.

This clonotype was counted at least ten times. The rearrangement uses TRBV28 and TRBJ1-2; 7 bases align to TRBD1. J gave up 4 bases and V 3 bases, and 17 bases lay outside the gene matches. The CDR3 sequence is 18 residues long. Germline CDR1 and CDR2: MDHEN and SYDVKM. CDR3 sequence reads: CASSFGTRQGLMGYGYTF. CDR3 DNA sequence: TGTGCCAGCAGTTTTGGGACAAGACAGGGACTGATGGGCTATGGCTACACCTTC.

This clonotype was observed many times. This chain connects TRBV2 to TRBJ1-1, with D uncertain. The CDR3 covers 14 residues. Trimming removed 7 bases from V and 5 bases from J, with 17 bases in between. Germline lookup yields CDR1 SNHLY and CDR2 FYNNEI. CDR3 amino acids: CASKWVRTGTEAFF. In DNA, the CDR3 is TGTGCCAGCAAGTGGGTCAGAACTGGAACTGAAGCTTTCTTT.